This T cell receptor (beta chain) was obtained from a study of vaccination and CD4 T cells after COVID-19. Treatment specified: approximately nine-day PBMC culture with coronavirus spike peptide pools or control peptides (ViraFEST assay). The CDR3 is 17 residues long. With respect to this clonotype: Its target is not known.

The assay that was used to sequence DNA from cultured CD4+ T cells was the Oncomine TCR Beta short-read assay. From the PCR reads, TCRdb called clonotypes with MiXCR, one entry per CDR3 protein. The profile covers about 19,000 distinct CDR3 sequences, with around 29% appearing a single time and 15% taken by the ten largest. Sequencing was carried out using cultured CD4+ T cells from blood. The chain is built from TRBV12-1 and TRBJ2-3; the table's TRBD2 call for D was not verified on the DNA. TRBV12-1 is assigned pseudogene status. The sequence was obtained from a human donor with COVID-19. CDR3: CASSPRLGLAVCYTQYF. CDR3 DNA: TGTGCCAGCAGCCCTCGGCTGGGACTAGCGGTGTGCTATACGCAGTATTTT.